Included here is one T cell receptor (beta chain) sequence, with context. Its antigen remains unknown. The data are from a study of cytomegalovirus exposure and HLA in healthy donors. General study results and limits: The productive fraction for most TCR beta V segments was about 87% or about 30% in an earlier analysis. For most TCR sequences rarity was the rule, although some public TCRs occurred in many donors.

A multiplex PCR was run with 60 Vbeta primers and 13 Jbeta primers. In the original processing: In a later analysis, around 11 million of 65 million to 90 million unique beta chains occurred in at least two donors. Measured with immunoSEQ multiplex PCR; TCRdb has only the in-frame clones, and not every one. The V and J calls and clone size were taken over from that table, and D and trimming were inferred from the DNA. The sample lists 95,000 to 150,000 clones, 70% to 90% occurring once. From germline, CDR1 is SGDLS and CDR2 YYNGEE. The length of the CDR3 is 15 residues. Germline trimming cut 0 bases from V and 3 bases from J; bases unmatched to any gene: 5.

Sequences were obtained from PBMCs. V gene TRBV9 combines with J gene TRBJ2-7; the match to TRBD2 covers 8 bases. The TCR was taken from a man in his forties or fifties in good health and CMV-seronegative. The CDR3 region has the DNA TGTGCCAGCAGCGTAGATGTAGCGGGATACTACGAGCAGTACTTC. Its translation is CASSVDVAGYYEQYF.